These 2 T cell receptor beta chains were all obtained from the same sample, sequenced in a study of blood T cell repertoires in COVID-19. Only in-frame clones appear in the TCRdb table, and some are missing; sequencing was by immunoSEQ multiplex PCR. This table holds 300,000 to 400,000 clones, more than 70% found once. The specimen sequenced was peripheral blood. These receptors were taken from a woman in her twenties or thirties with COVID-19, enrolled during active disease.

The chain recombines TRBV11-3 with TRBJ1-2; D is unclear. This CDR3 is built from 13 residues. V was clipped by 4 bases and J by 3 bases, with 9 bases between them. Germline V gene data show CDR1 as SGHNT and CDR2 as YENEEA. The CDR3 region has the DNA TGTGCCAGCAGCTCTCCGAGGGACTATGGCTACACCTTC. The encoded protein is CASSSPRDYGYTF. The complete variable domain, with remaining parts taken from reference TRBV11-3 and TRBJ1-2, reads EAGVVQSPRYKIIEKKQPVAFWCNPISGHNTLYWYLQNLGQGPELLIRYENEEAVDDSQLPKDRFSAERLKGVDSTLKIQPAELGDSAVYLCASSSPRDYGYTFGSGTRLTVV.

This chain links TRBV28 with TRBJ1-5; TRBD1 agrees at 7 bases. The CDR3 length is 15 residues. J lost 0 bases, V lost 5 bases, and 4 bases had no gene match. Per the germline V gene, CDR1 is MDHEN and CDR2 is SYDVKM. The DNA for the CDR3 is TGTGCCAGCAGTCTGGGACAGCTTAGCAATCAGCCCCAGCATTTT. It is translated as CASSLGQLSNQPQHF. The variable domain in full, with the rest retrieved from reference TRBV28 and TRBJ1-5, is DVKVTQSSRYLVKRTGEKVFLECVQDMDHENMFWYRQDPGLGLRLIYFSYDVKMKEKGDIPEGYSVSREKKERFSLILESASTNQTSMYLCASSLGQLSNQPQHFGDGTRLSIL.